The rows below give T cell receptor beta chains drawn from one sample of a study of T cell repertoires in cytomegalovirus infection. TCRdb ran MiXCR on the reads and lists one entry per CDR3 protein. The repertoire holds roughly 100,000 distinct CDR3 sequences, with approximately 15% as singletons. Sequencing was carried out using PBMCs. The receptors were gathered from a human donor in good health (CMV status not recorded). Some clones in this sample may be carry-over from other donors' samples. The CDR3 runs from the conserved cysteine through the conserved F or W. The D gene is left open where the match is weak. Some rows mark clone size as missing; the rest say once, few, many or name a class of expanded clone.

TRBJ2-1	TRBV6-1	.	14	TRBD2	TGTGCCAGCACGGGGGGAGTTGGCTACAATGAGCAGTTCTTC	CASTGGVGYNEQFF
TRBJ1-1	TRBV7-6	many	14	TRBD1	TGTGCCAGCAGCCGTAGACAGGGAGAAACTGAAGCTTTCTTT	CASSRRQGETEAFF
TRBJ1-2	TRBV30	few	15	.	TGTGCCTGGAGTGTACGTCGCCGGGTTCCTAGTGGCTACACCTTC	CAWSVRRRVPSGYTF
TRBJ2-5	TRBV6-6	.	15	TRBD2	TGTGTCAGCAGTACGAGCGGGGGGATTCGACAGACCCAGTACTTC	CVSSTSGGIRQTQYF
TRBJ1-5	TRBV20-1	.	14	.	TGCAGTGTTAGGACAGCTCCGGAATATCAGCCCCAGCATTTT	CSVRTAPEYQPQHF
TRBJ2-7	TRBV27	few	15	.	TGTGCCAGCAGTTTATATGGCGGGTCAGCCTACGAGCAGTACTTC	CASSLYGGSAYEQYF
TRBJ2-5	TRBV9	.	17	TRBD2	TGTGCCAGCAGCGTAGATCCTAGCGGGGGGGCCGCTAAGACCCAGTACTTC	CASSVDPSGGAAKTQYF
TRBJ2-1	TRBV7-9	many	17	TRBD2	TGTGCCAGCAGCGCCCCTGGGGACGGGGGGGCGATGAATGAGCAGTTCTTC	CASSAPGDGGAMNEQFF
TRBJ1-3	TRBV20-1	few	11	.	TGCAGTGCCAGAACCGGAAACACCATATATTTT	CSARTGNTIYF
TRBJ1-1	TRBV18	many	15	.	TGTGCCAGCTCACCAATGTATGGGGAGGGCACTGAAGCTTTCTTT	CASSPMYGEGTEAFF
TRBJ1-5	TRBV4-2	.	17	.	TGTGCCAGCAGCCAAGATGGGGACGGGGAAAAGGGGCAGCCCCAGCATTTT	CASSQDGDGEKGQPQHF
TRBJ1-1	TRBV6-2/TRBV6-3	few	14	.	TGTGCCAGCAGTTCCAGGGGACGCAACACTGAAGCTTTCTTT	CASSSRGRNTEAFF
TRBJ1-2	TRBV28	.	17	.	TGTGCCAGCAGTTCTACGCCCGGAAAAGTAGCTAACTATGGCTACACCTTC	CASSSTPGKVANYGYTF
TRBJ1-1	TRBV28	few	14	.	TGTGCCAGCAGTTCTGGGGACGGGGGGACTGAAGCTTTCTTT	CASSSGDGGTEAFF
TRBJ1-1	TRBV5-4	.	13	TRBD1	TGTGCCAGCAGCACCGGACAGGGAGCGGAAGCTTTCTTT	CASSTGQGAEAFF
TRBJ2-3	TRBV7-3	medium-sized	15	TRBD1	TGTGCCAGCAGCGCAGGGGGCGGGGGCACAGATACGCAGTATTTT	CASSAGGGGTDTQYF
TRBJ2-3	TRBV18	.	14	.	TGTGCCAGCTCACTTTCGGCGCGCACAGATACGCAGTATTTT	CASSLSARTDTQYF
TRBJ2-7	TRBV7-2	many	11	.	TGTGCCAGCAGCCTCCTCTACGAGCAGTACTTC	CASSLLYEQYF
TRBJ1-1	TRBV20-1	few	14	TRBD1	TGCAGTGCCGCCCCGGACAGGATGAACACTGAAGCTTTCTTT	CSAAPDRMNTEAFF
TRBJ1-5	TRBV28	many	19	.	TGTGCCAGCAGTTTATCCCCCCAACAGGGAGGGCTTCGTAATCAGCCCCAGCATTTT	CASSLSPQQGGLRNQPQHF
TRBJ2-5	TRBV6-4	few	15	.	TGTGCCAGCAGTGACGACTACCCGAGGGATGAGACCCAGTACTTC	CASSDDYPRDETQYF
TRBJ1-1	TRBV20-1	many	14	.	TGCAGTGCCCCCCCACCTCTAGGGGACACTGAAGCTTTCTTT	CSAPPPLGDTEAFF
TRBJ1-2	TRBV7-2	many	19	TRBD1	TGTGCCAGCAGCTTAACTGTATTTGGGACAGGCTCCGAACAAGGGGGCTACACCTTC	CASSLTVFGTGSEQGGYTF
TRBJ1-6	TRBV28	many	12	.	TGTGCCAGCAAGTCCGGTAGTTCACCCCTCCACTTT	CASKSGSSPLHF
TRBJ2-7	TRBV2	once	12	.	TGTGCCAGCAGCTACGGAAACTACGCGCAGTACTTC	CASSYGNYAQYF
TRBJ1-3	TRBV6-2/TRBV6-3	.	13	.	TGTGCCAGCAGTTATAAGTCTGGAAACACCATATATTTT	CASSYKSGNTIYF
TRBJ2-5	TRBV5-1	few	16	.	TGCGCCAGCAGCTTGGACAGGCGAATCCCGAAAGAGACCCAGTACTTC	CASSLDRRIPKETQYF
TRBJ2-7	TRBV28	many	15	TRBD2	TGTGCCAGCAGTTTGGGGACTAGTTGGGCCTACGAGCAGTACTTC	CASSLGTSWAYEQYF
TRBJ1-3	TRBV20-1	.	15	.	TGCAGTGCTAGGTTCCCTCTAGGCTTGGGGAACACCATATATTTT	CSARFPLGLGNTIYF
TRBJ2-5	TRBV7-2	many	13	.	TGTGCCAGCAGCTTAGGATCGGGACAGACCCAGTACTTC	CASSLGSGQTQYF
TRBJ1-2	TRBV7-8	many	14	.	TGTGCCAGCAGCGTTGGGATGGGGCTAGGGGGCTACACCTTC	CASSVGMGLGGYTF
TRBJ2-2	TRBV7-6	many	17	TRBD1	TGTGCCAGCAGCCTAATGGCCGGGACAGGGCGCACCGGGGAGCTGTTTTTT	CASSLMAGTGRTGELFF
TRBJ1-2	TRBV13	once	15	.	TGTGCCAGCAGCGAACGCGGTGGGTCTGACTATGGCTACACCTTC	CASSERGGSDYGYTF
TRBJ1-1	TRBV7-2	many	15	.	TGTGCCAGCAGCTCCACGTTGGGGGAGGGCACTGAAGCTTTCTTT	CASSSTLGEGTEAFF
TRBJ2-1	TRBV5-5	few	16	TRBD2	TGTGCCAGCAGCTTGGAGCGGGGGGGCCGGAATGGTGAGCAGTTCTTC	CASSLERGGRNGEQFF
TRBJ2-1	TRBV25-1	.	15	.	TGTGCCAGCAGGCAGGGCGGACCCTCCTACAATGAGCAGTTCTTC	CASRQGGPSYNEQFF
TRBJ1-2	TRBV28	.	11	.	TGTGCCAGCGGTCCCGCGGGGGGCTACACCTTC	CASGPAGGYTF
TRBJ2-1	TRBV9	few	14	.	TGTGCCAGCAGCGTAGGGGGGGAGTTAGGGGAGCAGTTCTTC	CASSVGGELGEQFF
TRBJ2-1	TRBV12-5	many	22	TRBD2	TGTGCTAGTGGTTTGGTAGGAGGGAAGACTAGCGGGGTGGCGGGATCCTACAATGAGCAGTTCTTC	CASGLVGGKTSGVAGSYNEQFF
TRBJ1-1	TRBV28	few	15	.	TGTGCCAGCATCCCCCGGGGAGGGTGGAACACTGAAGCTTTCTTT	CASIPRGGWNTEAFF
TRBJ2-4	TRBV19	.	16	.	TGTGCCAGTACCCCGGGGGCTCAACTAGCCAAAAACATTCAGTACTTC	CASTPGAQLAKNIQYF
TRBJ2-1	TRBV4-1	many	16	TRBD1	TGCGCCAGCAGCCGGGACAGGGTTGGAACCTACAATGAGCAGTTCTTC	CASSRDRVGTYNEQFF
TRBJ2-2	TRBV7-3	many	15	TRBD2	TGTGCCAGCAGCCAGGGACTAGCGAACACCGGGGAGCTGTTTTTT	CASSQGLANTGELFF
TRBJ1-1	TRBV7-9	few	17	.	TGTGCCAGCAGCCAAAGGGGACGGGGGGTAGGGAACACTGAAGCTTTCTTT	CASSQRGRGVGNTEAFF
TRBJ2-3	TRBV7-3	few	15	.	TGTGCCAGCAGCTTAACAGGGCTAGTAGTAGATACGCAGTATTTT	CASSLTGLVVDTQYF
TRBJ1-1	TRBV4-3	few	17	.	TGCGCCAGCAGCCAAGCCAGGGGTCCCGATTTGAACACTGAAGCTTTCTTT	CASSQARGPDLNTEAFF
TRBJ1-1	TRBV19	.	14	.	TGTGCCAGTAGTATGGAGAACATGAACACTGAAGCTTTCTTT	CASSMENMNTEAFF
TRBJ2-1	TRBV20-1	.	16	.	TGCAGTGCTAGAGATTCGCGGGTAAGCTCCTACAATGAGCAGTTCTTC	CSARDSRVSSYNEQFF
TRBJ1-1	TRBV2	.	12	.	TGTGCCAGCAGTGCGGACGCTTTTGAAGCTTTCTTT	CASSADAFEAFF
TRBJ1-1	TRBV7-8	many	14	.	TGTGCCAGCAGCTTAATGGGGGGGGACACTGAAGCTTTCTTT	CASSLMGGDTEAFF
TRBJ1-1	TRBV5-1	many	13	.	TGCGCCAGCAGCTTGCTTTTGGGCACTGAAGCTTTCTTT	CASSLLLGTEAFF
TRBJ2-2	TRBV10-3	few	14	.	TGTGCCACCCAAGACGGACCGAACACCGGGGAGCTGTTTTTT	CATQDGPNTGELFF
TRBJ1-1	TRBV2	.	14	TRBD1	TGTGCCAGCAGCCTACTCGGACAGGACACTGAAGCTTTCTTT	CASSLLGQDTEAFF
TRBJ2-7	TRBV7-9	.	13	.	TGTGCCAGCACCTTTGAGTTCTCCTACGAGCAGTACTTC	CASTFEFSYEQYF